This T cell receptor beta chain was recovered during a study of blood T cell repertoires in COVID-19. Whole-study context: Specimens from acute and convalescent COVID-19 originated in the United States, Italy and Spain. The analysed material was cDNA or gDNA that came from T cells, B-cell-depleted T cells, or PBMCs.

Original handling: How many nucleated cells were present was estimated from reference gene primer amplification. Some clones are missing from TCRdb's copy, which holds only in-frame ones; the method was immunoSEQ multiplex PCR. V, J and clone size derive from that table, while D and trimming were established from the DNA sequence. The profile shows 210,000 or so clones, about 83% of them singletons. Sequenced sample: peripheral blood. The TCR comes from a woman in her forties or fifties with active or convalescent COVID-19.

The CDR3 loop reads CASSGDRAHNQPQHF. The CDR3 nucleotides are TGTGCCAGCAGTGGGGACAGGGCCCACAATCAGCCCCAGCATTTT. V usage is TRBV2 and J usage is TRBJ1-5; 9 nucleotides line up with TRBD1. This CDR3 comprises 15 residues. Trimming cost V 4 bases and J 3 bases; bases outside gene matches: 4. CDR1 is SNHLY and CDR2 is FYNNEI in the germline V gene.